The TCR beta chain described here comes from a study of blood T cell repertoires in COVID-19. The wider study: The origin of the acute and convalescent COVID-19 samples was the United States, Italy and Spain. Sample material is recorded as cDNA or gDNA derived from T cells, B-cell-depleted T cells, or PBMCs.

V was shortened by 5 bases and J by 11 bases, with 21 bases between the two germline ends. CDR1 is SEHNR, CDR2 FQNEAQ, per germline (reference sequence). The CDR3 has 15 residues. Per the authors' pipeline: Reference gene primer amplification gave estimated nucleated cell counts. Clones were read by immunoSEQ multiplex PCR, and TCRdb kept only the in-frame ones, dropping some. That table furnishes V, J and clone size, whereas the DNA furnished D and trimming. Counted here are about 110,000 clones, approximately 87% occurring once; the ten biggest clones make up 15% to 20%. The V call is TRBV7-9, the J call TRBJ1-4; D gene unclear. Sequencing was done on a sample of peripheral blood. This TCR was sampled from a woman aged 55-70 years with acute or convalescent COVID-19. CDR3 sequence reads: CASSQSGPLAAKLFF. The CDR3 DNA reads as TGTGCCAGCAGCCAATCTGGACCCCTAGCTGCGAAACTGTTTTTT.